This TCR beta chain was profiled in a study of cytomegalovirus exposure and HLA in healthy donors. Turning to the study itself: Findings of an earlier analysis included over 95 million unique TCR beta sequences from about 180 million T cells.

Looked up from germline, CDR1 is ENHRY and CDR2 is SYGVKD. The J segment lost 6 bases and the V segment lost 6 bases, leaving 9 bases of the junction unmatched. The CDR3 is 14 residues long. This clone was observed a single time. PCR used 60 Vbeta primers and 13 Jbeta primers. As originally analysed: The authors later counted around 80 million unique TCR beta chains, some 11 million of them shared. Profiling relied on immunoSEQ multiplex PCR, and the TCRdb table lists in-frame clones only, not all of them. That table supplies the V and J calls and clone size; D and trimming were determined from the DNA. The data contain more than 80,000 clones, 64% of them seen just once; the ten biggest clones take up 2.3%.

The sequenced sample consisted of PBMCs. The chain joins TRBV10-3 to TRBJ1-1; 8 bases map to TRBD1. The TCR was taken from a human donor in good health. For the CDR3, the DNA is TGTGCCATCAGACGGCAGGGGGCTAAGTCTGAAGCTTTCTTT. Translated, it gives CAIRRQGAKSEAFF.